A selection of T cell receptor beta chains follows, all from one sample in a study of blood T cell repertoires in COVID-19. The method was immunoSEQ multiplex PCR; TCRdb's version includes in-frame clones alone and lacks a portion of them. Altogether roughly 110,000 clones are present, 80% to 95% being singletons, with the ten largest covering 1% to 1.5%. The sequenced sample consisted of peripheral blood. The receptors originated from a woman aged 25 to 39 with acute or convalescent COVID-19. Each CDR3 is given with its conserved first and last residue. Each record gives: CDR3 DNA, CDR3 protein, D gene, J gene, V gene, CDR3 length, clone size. The D gene is left open where the match is weak. Clone size is shown for a subset of rows, as once, few, many or a class of expanded clone.

TGTGCCAGCAGTTTCATATTTCGTTCCGAGACAGCAACTAATGAAAAACTGTTTTTT | CASSFIFRSETATNEKLFF | NA | TRBJ1-4 | TRBV28 | 19 | NA
TGTGCCAGCAGCCAATTCAGGGTTGAAAATTCACCCCTCCACTTT | CASSQFRVENSPLHF | NA | TRBJ1-6 | TRBV3-1/TRBV3-2 | 15 | NA
TGTGCCAGCAGTGAATATGGGACAGGGGCTGACAACCAGCCCCAGCATTTT | CASSEYGTGADNQPQHF | TRBD1 | TRBJ1-5 | TRBV25-1 | 17 | NA
TGTGCCAGCTCACCAGGGACAGGGTTGGAGACCCAGTACTTC | CASSPGTGLETQYF | TRBD1 | TRBJ2-5 | TRBV18 | 14 | NA
TGTGCCAGCAGGGGACCAGGGGGCGCGTATCAGCCCCAGCATTTT | CASRGPGGAYQPQHF | TRBD1 | TRBJ1-5 | TRBV28 | 15 | NA
TGTGCCATCAAGAGCGAAAGCAATCAGCCCCAGCATTTT | CAIKSESNQPQHF | NA | TRBJ1-5 | TRBV10-3 | 13 | NA
TGCGCCAGCAGTCCGGAGGGACGCGCTAACTATGGCTACACCTTC | CASSPEGRANYGYTF | NA | TRBJ1-2 | TRBV5-1 | 15 | NA
TGTGCCAGCAGCCCCACCGGGACTAGCGTTTCCACCGGGGAGCTGTTTTTT | CASSPTGTSVSTGELFF | TRBD2 | TRBJ2-2 | TRBV7-3 | 17 | NA
TGTGCCAGCTCACCTTCGAATGAGCAGTTCTTC | CASSPSNEQFF | NA | TRBJ2-1 | TRBV18 | 11 | NA
TGCGCCAGCAGCCAAGGAGGGGGCCGGAACACTGAAGCTTTCTTT | CASSQGGGRNTEAFF | TRBD1 | TRBJ1-1 | TRBV4-1 | 15 | NA
TGTGCAAGTCGCTTAGTCACTAGCGGGAGGGCCGGTTACAATGAGCAGTTCTTC | CASRLVTSGRAGYNEQFF | NA | TRBJ2-1 | TRBV12-2 | 18 | NA
TGCAGCGTTGAAGGGGGTAGGGGAGCTTTCTTT | CSVEGGRGAFF | NA | TRBJ1-1 | TRBV29-1 | 11 | NA
TGCGCCAGCAGCCAGGGACTAGCGGACTACAATGAGCAGTTCTTC | CASSQGLADYNEQFF | TRBD2 | TRBJ2-1 | TRBV4-3 | 15 | few
TGTGCCAGCAGCCACGGACTGATGAAAAATGAGCAGTTCTTC | CASSHGLMKNEQFF | NA | TRBJ2-1 | TRBV3-1/TRBV3-2 | 14 | NA
TGTGCCAGCAGCTTGATCAGGGAGGTTTCAGCTTTCTTT | CASSLIREVSAFF | NA | TRBJ1-1 | TRBV5-6 | 13 | NA
TGTGCCAGTAGTATAGCAGGGCTTTACAATCAGCCCCAGCATTTT | CASSIAGLYNQPQHF | NA | TRBJ1-5 | TRBV19 | 15 | NA
TGTGCCACGAGAGGGACAGGGAACAATTCACCCCTCCACTTT | CATRGTGNNSPLHF | TRBD1 | TRBJ1-6 | TRBV24-1 | 14 | NA
TGTGCCAGCAGCGTAGCGGGGGCCTACAATGAGCAGTTCTTC | CASSVAGAYNEQFF | NA | TRBJ2-1 | TRBV9 | 14 | once
TGTGCCAGCAGTTACCTCGGACAGGGCGGAGAGACCCAGTACTTC | CASSYLGQGGETQYF | TRBD1 | TRBJ2-5 | TRBV6-2/TRBV6-3 | 15 | NA
TGTGCCATCTTAGGGGGGGCCGGGATGAACACTGAAGCTTTCTTT | CAILGGAGMNTEAFF | NA | TRBJ1-1 | TRBV10-3 | 15 | NA
TGTGCCAGCAGCCAGGGGACCCTCCTTAACACCGGGGAGCTGTTTTTT | CASSQGTLLNTGELFF | NA | TRBJ2-2 | TRBV27 | 16 | NA
TGCGCCAGCAGCAAGGACAGCCTCGAAGCTTTCTTT | CASSKDSLEAFF | NA | TRBJ1-1 | TRBV5-1 | 12 | once
TGCGCCAGCAGTGGAGGACAAAACTATGGCTACACCTTC | CASSGGQNYGYTF | NA | TRBJ1-2 | TRBV10-2 | 13 | once
TGCGCCAGCAGCCTCCACCGGGGTAGTACCGGGGAGCTGTTTTTT | CASSLHRGSTGELFF | NA | TRBJ2-2 | TRBV4-3 | 15 | NA
TGTGCCAGCAGCTTAGCAGGAAGGGGGACTGAAGCTTTCTTT | CASSLAGRGTEAFF | NA | TRBJ1-1 | TRBV7-2 | 14 | NA
TGTGCCAGCAGCTTAGCGGTGGGAGGGCCCACATCCCAATACGAGCAGTACTTC | CASSLAVGGPTSQYEQYF | TRBD2 | TRBJ2-7 | TRBV7-2 | 18 | NA
TGTGCCAGCAGCCTAGCGGCCAGAGCTGATGAGCAGTTCTTC | CASSLAARADEQFF | TRBD2 | TRBJ2-1 | TRBV28 | 14 | NA
TGTGCCAGCAGAACTCGTGCGGGACAGGGGAACTATGGCTACACCTTC | CASRTRAGQGNYGYTF | TRBD1 | TRBJ1-2 | TRBV2 | 16 | NA
TGCGCCAGCAGTTTCATCATTACTAGCGGGAGGGCCGGTAATGAGCAGTTCTTC | CASSFIITSGRAGNEQFF | TRBD2 | TRBJ2-1 | TRBV10-2 | 18 | NA
TGTGCCAGCAGCTTGGCCACAGACGGGGAGCTGTTTTTT | CASSLATDGELFF | NA | TRBJ2-2 | TRBV5-4 | 13 | NA
TGCGCCAGCAGCTTGAGTAGCAGGGGAGTGGGCTACACCTTC | CASSLSSRGVGYTF | NA | TRBJ1-2 | TRBV5-1 | 14 | few
TGTGCCATCAGTGAGTCGACTCGGAACGAGCAGTACTTC | CAISESTRNEQYF | NA | TRBJ2-7 | TRBV10-3 | 13 | NA
TGCGCCAGCAAGGGGACTAGCGGGAGAATCGGAACTCGAGCCAACACCGGGGAGCTGTTTTTT | CASKGTSGRIGTRANTGELFF | TRBD2 | TRBJ2-2 | TRBV10-2 | 21 | NA
TGTGCCAGTAGTGTCGGACTAGCGGAGGGTTACGAGCAGTACTTC | CASSVGLAEGYEQYF | TRBD2 | TRBJ2-7 | TRBV19 | 15 | NA
TGTGCCACCTCGCAGGGGAACACTGAAGCTTTCTTT | CATSQGNTEAFF | NA | TRBJ1-1 | TRBV19 | 12 | NA
TGTGCCAGCAGTGAAATTATAGCCTACGAGCAGTACTTC | CASSEIIAYEQYF | NA | TRBJ2-7 | TRBV6-1 | 13 | once
TGCGCCAGCAGCGTAGTGCGGGGGAACACTGAAGCTTTCTTT | CASSVVRGNTEAFF | NA | TRBJ1-1 | TRBV4-1 | 14 | NA
TGTGCCAGCAGTTTGCACAGGAACACTGAAGCTTTCTTT | CASSLHRNTEAFF | NA | TRBJ1-1 | TRBV27 | 13 | NA
TGTGCCAGCAGTCTTGGGGACAGGGCCTATAATTCACCCCTCCACTTT | CASSLGDRAYNSPLHF | TRBD1 | TRBJ1-6 | TRBV27 | 16 | NA
TGTGCCAGCAGTTGGGACTCAACCTACGAGCAGTACTTC | CASSWDSTYEQYF | NA | TRBJ2-7 | TRBV6-5 | 13 | NA
TGTGCCAGCAGTTCATTCCCCCTTAGGGGAACCAATGAAAAACTGTTTTTT | CASSSFPLRGTNEKLFF | NA | TRBJ1-4 | TRBV27 | 17 | NA
TGTGCCAGCAGTCCGGGGGGCAGTTTGAACACTGAAGCTTTCTTT | CASSPGGSLNTEAFF | NA | TRBJ1-1 | TRBV7-6 | 15 | NA
TGTGCCAGCAGCCCTGGGGGCAGCAGCTCCTATAATTCACCCCTCCACTTT | CASSPGGSSSYNSPLHF | NA | TRBJ1-6 | TRBV7-2 | 17 | NA
TGTGCCAGCAGTTTTGGAGGGGTCACTGAAGCTTTCTTT | CASSFGGVTEAFF | NA | TRBJ1-1 | TRBV28 | 13 | NA
TGTGCCAGCAGCTTGGCTGGACAGGGTTTGCAGCCCCAGCATTTT | CASSLAGQGLQPQHF | TRBD1 | TRBJ1-5 | TRBV5-5 | 15 | once
TGTGCCAGCAGTGCTTCACCGGGACTAGGGACCACCCAAGAGACCCAGTACTTC | CASSASPGLGTTQETQYF | TRBD2 | TRBJ2-5 | TRBV28 | 18 | NA
TGTGCCAGCAGTTTATTCATTTATCAGCCCCAGCATTTT | CASSLFIYQPQHF | NA | TRBJ1-5 | TRBV27 | 13 | NA
TGCGCCAGCAGCTTGGGGGACAGGGAGGGGTCCTACGAGCAGTACTTC | CASSLGDREGSYEQYF | TRBD1 | TRBJ2-7 | TRBV5-1 | 16 | NA
TGTGCCTGGAGTCTATCTGAGGGTCAGCCCCAGCATTTT | CAWSLSEGQPQHF | NA | TRBJ1-5 | TRBV30 | 13 | NA
TGTGCCAGCAGTCACACAGACGAGCAGTACTTC | CASSHTDEQYF | NA | TRBJ2-7 | TRBV6-2/TRBV6-3 | 11 | NA
TGTGCCAGCTCACCGTCCGCCGGAGAGGGCAGGACCCAGTACTTC | CASSPSAGEGRTQYF | NA | TRBJ2-5 | TRBV18 | 15 | few
TGTGCCATCAGTGAGACAGGGGCCGGGGCCAACGTCCTGACTTTC | CAISETGAGANVLTF | TRBD1 | TRBJ2-6 | TRBV10-3 | 15 | NA
TGTGCCAGCAGCACCGGACGCGGGGGGAGTGAGCAGTTCTTC | CASSTGRGGSEQFF | TRBD2 | TRBJ2-1 | TRBV7-2 | 14 | NA